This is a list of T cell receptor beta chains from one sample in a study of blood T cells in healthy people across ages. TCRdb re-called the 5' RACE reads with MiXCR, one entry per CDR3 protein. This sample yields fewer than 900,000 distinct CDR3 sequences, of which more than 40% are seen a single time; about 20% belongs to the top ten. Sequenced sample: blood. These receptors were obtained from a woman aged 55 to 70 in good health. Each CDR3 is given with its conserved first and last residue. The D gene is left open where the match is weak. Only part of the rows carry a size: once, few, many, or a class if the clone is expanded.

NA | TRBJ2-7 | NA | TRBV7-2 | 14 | TGTGCCAGCAGCCCCGTCATGGCAGGGGACGAGCAGTACTTC | CASSPVMAGDEQYF
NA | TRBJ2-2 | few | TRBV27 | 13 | TGTGCCAGCAGTTTATCCGGGGCCGGGGAGCTGTTTTTT | CASSLSGAGELFF
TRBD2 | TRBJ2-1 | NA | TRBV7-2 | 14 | TGTGCCAGCAGGGCAACTAGCGGGAGCAATGAGCAGTTCTTC | CASRATSGSNEQFF
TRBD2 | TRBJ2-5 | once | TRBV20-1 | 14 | TGCAGTGCTTGGGGACTAGCGGTGATGGAGACCCAGTACTTC | CSAWGLAVMETQYF
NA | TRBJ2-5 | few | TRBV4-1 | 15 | TGCGCCAGCAGCCAGTCAGGGGTGGGTGGAGAGACCCAGTACTTC | CASSQSGVGGETQYF
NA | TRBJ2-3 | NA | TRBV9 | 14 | TGTGCCAGCAGCGTAGAGAGGCACCCAGATACGCAGTATTTT | CASSVERHPDTQYF
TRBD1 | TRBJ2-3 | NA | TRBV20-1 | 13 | TGCACCTCCCGGGACAGCCTCACAGATACGCAGTATTTT | CTSRDSLTDTQYF
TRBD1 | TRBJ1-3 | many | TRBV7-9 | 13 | TGTGCCAGCAGCGCCCAGGGGGCCGACACCATATATTTT | CASSAQGADTIYF
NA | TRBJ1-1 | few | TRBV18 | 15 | TGTGCCAGCTCCCCCCACAGGAACATGAACACTGAAGCTTTCTTT | CASSPHRNMNTEAFF
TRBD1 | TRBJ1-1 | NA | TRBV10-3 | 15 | TGTGCCATCAGTGGGAAAGGAACAGGGGGCACTGAAGCTTTCTTT | CAISGKGTGGTEAFF
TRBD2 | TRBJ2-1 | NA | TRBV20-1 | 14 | TGCAGTGCTAGACAGTTCGGGAGGAACAATGAGCAGTTCTTC | CSARQFGRNNEQFF
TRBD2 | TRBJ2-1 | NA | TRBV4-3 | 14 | TGCGCCAGCAGCCAAGTTGCTAGCGGGGCCGCTCAGTTCTTC | CASSQVASGAAQFF
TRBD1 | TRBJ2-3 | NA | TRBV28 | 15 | TGTGCCAGCAGTTGGAACAGGGGGCGCGCAAATACGCAGTATTTT | CASSWNRGRANTQYF
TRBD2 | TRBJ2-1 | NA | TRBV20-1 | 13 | TGCAGTGCTAGAGATTTACTAGCGGGACAGCAGTTCTTC | CSARDLLAGQQFF